These 23 T cell receptor beta chains were all obtained from the same sample, sequenced in a study of control samples from healthy donors and cancer patients. Profiled with immunoSEQ multiplex PCR; TCRdb holds only in-frame clones, not every one. Of about 220,000 clones in the sample, roughly 94% were seen once. The sequenced material came from blood. These receptors all stem from a man in his fifties or sixties in good health.

The chain's CDR3 is CASSSPRGADTQYF. The CDR3 DNA follows: TGTGCCAGCAGCTCACCTCGAGGCGCAGATACGCAGTATTTT. The rearrangement uses TRBV7-3 and TRBJ2-3; D remains unclear. V dropped 4 bases and J dropped 4 bases, with 12 bases sitting between them. The germline gives CDR1 SGHTA, CDR2 FQGTGA. The CDR3 totals 14 residues.

The rearrangement uses TRBV9 and TRBJ2-5, with D possibly TRBD2 on 7 matching bases. Germline V gives CDR1 SGDLS, CDR2 YYNGEE. Trimming pared 2 bases from V and 4 bases from J, leaving 15 bases between. CDR3 length: 15 amino acids. CDR3 amino acids: CASSVLGGGLETQYF. CDR3 in DNA: TGTGCCAGCAGCGTCTTAGGGGGGGGTTTAGAGACCCAGTACTTC.

The V call is TRBV13, the J call TRBJ2-5; 7 positions agree with TRBD2. Germline V gene lookup returns CDR1 PRHDT and CDR2 FYEKMQ (reference sequence). This CDR3 is 15 amino acids long. Unmatched junction bases numbered 12, after V lost 5 bases and J lost 6 bases. The CDR3 DNA reads as TGTGCCAGCAGCCCACGGTTCGGGGGGAGTCAGACCCAGTACTTC. Translation gives CASSPRFGGSQTQYF.

The chain uses TRBV2 and TRBJ2-7; D is ambiguous. This CDR3 is 14 amino acids long. Per the germline V gene, CDR1 is SNHLY and CDR2 is FYNNEI. Trimming pared 2 bases from V and 1 base from J, leaving 9 bases between. DNA of the CDR3: TGTGCCAGCAGTGAACGAATAGGGTCCTACGAGCAGTACTTC. Protein sequence: CASSERIGSYEQYF.

This clone came up once. The gene calls are TRBV10-3 and TRBJ2-5, with 8 bases matching TRBD1. The length of the CDR3 is 13 residues. J lost 5 bases, V lost 5 bases, and 4 bases had no gene match. The germline V gene encodes CDR1 ENHRY and CDR2 SYGVKD. CDR3 sequence reads: CAISQGARETQYF. The CDR3 DNA reads as TGTGCCATCAGTCAGGGGGCGAGGGAGACCCAGTACTTC.

V and J are TRBV7-2 and TRBJ1-2; weak D call: TRBD1 (5 bases). The CDR3 has 17 residues. Germline V gene lookup returns CDR1 SGHTA and CDR2 FQGNSA. V was shortened by 4 bases and J by 4 bases, with 22 bases between the two germline ends. The DNA for the CDR3 is TGTGCCAGCAGCTCCTCCCGAATGGGGCAGGCCCTCTATGGCTACACCTTC. This encodes CASSSSRMGQALYGYTF.

The chain couples TRBV4-2 to TRBJ1-6; TRBD1 matches 9 bases. The CDR3 extends over 15 amino acids. From germline, CDR1 is LGHNA and CDR2 YNFKEQ. J was trimmed by 9 bases and V by 0 bases; bases with no gene match: 3. The CDR3: CASSQDTGGASPLHF. CDR3 DNA sequence: TGTGCCAGCAGCCAAGATACAGGGGGCGCTTCACCCCTCCACTTT.

This clone was detected once. The chain links TRBV6-2 or TRBV6-3 to TRBJ2-6, with 8 bases identical to TRBD1. With V trimmed by 1 base and J by 0 bases, 5 bases remained unmatched. Germline lookup yields CDR1 MNHEY and CDR2 SVGEGT. This CDR3 spans 18 amino acids. The CDR3 spells CASSYYGTGSSGANVLTF. CDR3 nucleotides: TGTGCCAGCAGTTACTATGGGACAGGTTCCTCTGGGGCCAACGTCCTGACTTTC.

Of note for this clone: An end of the junction does not agree with germline; a read error may underlie this. The chain combines TRBV15 with TRBJ1-1; D call uncertain. CDR1 LNHNV and CDR2 YYDKDF come from the germline V gene (reference sequence). This CDR3 has 17 residues. CDR3 in DNA: TGTGCCACCGGCAGAGGTGATTCAGTGGACTGGGGCACTGAAGCTTTCTTT. Its protein is CATGRGDSVDWGTEAFF.

The rearrangement uses TRBV2 and TRBJ1-3, with no clear D. V shed 11 bases and J shed 4 bases, with 15 bases lying between them. Germline-derived CDR1 and CDR2 are SNHLY and FYNNEI. This CDR3 is built from 13 residues. This CDR3 is CARSGVQGNTIYF. DNA of the CDR3: TGTGCCCGTAGTGGGGTGCAAGGAAACACCATATATTTT. Full variable domain (remainder filled in from reference TRBV2 and TRBJ1-3): EPEVTQTPSHQVTQMGQEVILRCVPISNHLYFYWYRQILGQKVEFLVSFYNNEISEKSEIFDDQFSVERPDGSNFTLKIRSTKLEDSAMYFCARSGVQGNTIYFGEGSWLTVV.

The chain recombines TRBV6-5 with TRBJ2-2, with D perhaps TRBD2 (7 bases). The CDR3 has 15 amino acids. Germline-derived CDR1 and CDR2 are MNHEY and SVGAGI. V was clipped by 7 bases and J by 7 bases, with 19 bases between them. The CDR3 loop reads CASILKAGAGGELFF. In nucleotides, the CDR3 is TGTGCCAGCATTTTAAAGGCGGGGGCTGGCGGGGAGCTGTTTTTT.

The rearrangement links TRBV11-2 to TRBJ1-2; no definite D call. Per the germline V gene, CDR1 is SGHAT and CDR2 is FQNNGV. The CDR3 is 13 amino acids. V lost 5 bases to trimming and J lost 1 base, with 8 bases between them. CDR3 nucleotides: TGTGCCAGCAGCGAACAGATTAACTATGGCTACACCTTC. Translating it yields CASSEQINYGYTF.

The chain employs TRBV11-2 and TRBJ2-3, with no clear D. From germline, CDR1 is SGHAT and CDR2 FQNNGV. This CDR3 spans 15 amino acids. Trimming took 5 bases from V and 2 from J, leaving 14 bases between them. The CDR3 here is CASSGKGTPTDTQYF. The CDR3 coding sequence is TGTGCCAGCAGCGGAAAGGGTACTCCCACAGATACGCAGTATTTT.

This clone was picked up one time. This chain connects TRBV24-1 to TRBJ2-7; tentative D call: TRBD1 (6 bases). Germline V gene lookup returns CDR1 KGHDR and CDR2 SFDVKD. CDR3 length: 13 residues. With 6 bases removed from V and 2 bases from J, the gap between germline ends came to 10 bases. This CDR3 reads CATSPGQTYEQYF. The CDR3 DNA follows: TGTGCCACCAGTCCTGGACAGACCTACGAGCAGTACTTC.

This sequence joins TRBV18 and TRBJ1-1; D gene uncertain. V was pared by 6 bases and J by 6 bases, with 11 bases between. Looked up from germline, CDR1 is KGHSH and CDR2 is LQKENI. The CDR3 has 12 amino acids. The CDR3 coding sequence is TGTGCCAGCTCCCCAAGCGAGCCTGAAGCTTTCTTT. Amino acids: CASSPSEPEAFF.

In the case of this clone: Other DNA sequences in this specimen translate into the identical CDR3. The chain carries TRBV24-1 and TRBJ2-5; D ambiguous. The germline V gene has CDR1 KGHDR and CDR2 SFDVKD. V lost 3 bases, J lost 3 bases, and 10 bases lay in between. This CDR3 contains 14 residues. As DNA, the CDR3 is TGTGCCACCAGTGATCAAACGTCAGAAGAGACCCAGTACTTC. This codes for CATSDQTSEETQYF.

Only one count was recorded for this clone. The chain has TRBV5-6 and TRBJ2-7; D remains unclear. V lost 6 bases to trimming and J lost 6 bases, with 16 bases between them. Germline V gene lookup returns CDR1 SGHDT and CDR2 YYEEEE. The CDR3 extends over 13 amino acids. This CDR3 reads CASTLLEGPEQYV. Written as DNA, the CDR3 is TGTGCCAGCACTCTTTTGGAAGGTCCCGAGCAGTACGTC.

V gene TRBV4-3 combines with J gene TRBJ1-2; no definite D call. The CDR3 extends over 15 amino acids. The V gene lost 4 bases and the J gene lost 5 bases, with 17 bases spanning the gap. Germline-derived CDR1 and CDR2 are LGHNA and YSLEER. The CDR3 protein is CASSLRHAIEYGYTF. The CDR3 region has the DNA TGCGCCAGCAGCCTAAGACACGCGATTGAATATGGCTACACCTTC.

The rearrangement joins TRBV30 to TRBJ1-3, with a tentative D call TRBD1 (6 bases). Germline assignment: CDR1 GTSNPN and CDR2 SVGIG (reference sequence). V was pared by 4 bases and J by 3 bases, with 16 bases between. The CDR3 runs to 15 residues. The DNA of the CDR3 is TGTGCCTGGACTAAGGGGGAATGGGGTGGAAACACCATATATTTT. Its translation: CAWTKGEWGGNTIYF.

V and J are TRBV7-9 and TRBJ1-1, with D uncertain. From germline, CDR1 is SEHNR and CDR2 FQNEAQ (reference sequence). The CDR3 contains 14 residues. V lost 3 bases to trimming and J lost 4 bases, with 12 bases between them. The CDR3 region has the DNA TGTGCCAGCAGCTTCGACTCGGGAACCACTGAAGCTTTCTTT. Its protein is CASSFDSGTTEAFF.

This chain connects TRBV2 to TRBJ2-5; 7 nucleotides line up with TRBD2. The CDR3 is made up of 13 amino acids. V was pared by 7 bases and J by 4 bases, with 6 bases of the junction left unmatched. Germline lookup yields CDR1 SNHLY and CDR2 FYNNEI. Here the CDR3 DNA reads TGTGCCAGCACCGCGGGGGTGGGAGAGACCCAGTACTTC. Its translation: CASTAGVGETQYF. Combining the CDR3 with reference TRBV2 and TRBJ2-5 gives the whole variable domain EPEVTQTPSHQVTQMGQEVILRCVPISNHLYFYWYRQILGQKVEFLVSFYNNEISEKSEIFDDQFSVERPDGSNFTLKIRSTKLEDSAMYFCASTAGVGETQYFGPGTRLLVL.

The V and J genes are TRBV2 and TRBJ1-1, with D hard to call. The CDR3 consists of 13 residues. In germline, CDR1 is SNHLY, CDR2 FYNNEI. Trimming pared 1 base from V and 1 base from J, leaving 4 bases between. In nucleotides, the CDR3 is TGTGCCAGCAGTGAAGGGCGGAACACTGAAGCTTTCTTT. As protein: CASSEGRNTEAFF.

The V call is TRBV24-1, the J call TRBJ1-2; no reliable D call. The CDR3 loop spans 13 amino acids. Trimming removed 5 bases at V and 8 bases at J, with 14 bases between. Germline assignment: CDR1 KGHDR and CDR2 SFDVKD. The CDR3 spells CATSGTYYGGYTF. CDR3 nucleotides: TGTGCCACCAGTGGGACCTATTATGGAGGCTACACCTTC.